Listed below are T cell receptor beta chains from one sample, sequenced in a study of shared clonotypes between healthy human individuals. Profiled with immunoSEQ multiplex PCR; TCRdb holds only in-frame clones, not every one. Found here are over 2 million clones, roughly 94% of them singletons; the top ten hold more than 0.1%. The sequencing input was naive CD4+ T cells sorted from blood. All receptors come from a man younger than 35 in good health. Each CDR3 is given with its conserved first and last residue. The D gene is left open where the match is weak. Some rows have no size entry. The others give once, few or many, or a class for an expanded clone.

abundance: once
j_gene: TRBJ1-1
d_gene: .
v_gene: TRBV7-2
CDR3nt: TGTGCCAGCAGCTTAGCGGCAGGTAGGGCGGGTGAAGCTTTCTTT
CDR3aa: CASSLAAGRAGEAFF

abundance: .
j_gene: TRBJ1-2
d_gene: .
v_gene: TRBV14
CDR3nt: TGTGCCAGCCGGGAGTTCGGGATGGAGGATGGCTACACCTTC
CDR3aa: CASREFGMEDGYTF

abundance: .
j_gene: TRBJ2-1
d_gene: .
v_gene: TRBV6-1
CDR3nt: TGTGCCGTGGAGTTTTCCTTCTACAATGAGCAGTTCTTC
CDR3aa: CAVEFSFYNEQFF

abundance: .
j_gene: TRBJ2-5
d_gene: .
v_gene: TRBV11-3
CDR3nt: TGTGCCAGCTCCCCCCGCGAGACCCAGTACTTC
CDR3aa: CASSPRETQYF

abundance: .
j_gene: TRBJ2-3
d_gene: .
v_gene: TRBV5-1
CDR3nt: TGCGCCAGCAGCTTCAGGGACCCGGGGATGGATACGCAGTATTTT
CDR3aa: CASSFRDPGMDTQYF

abundance: .
j_gene: TRBJ2-7
d_gene: .
v_gene: TRBV6-1
CDR3nt: TGTGCCAGCAGTGACAGGGGCAACTCCTACGAGCAGTACTTC
CDR3aa: CASSDRGNSYEQYF

abundance: once
j_gene: TRBJ2-7
d_gene: TRBD1
v_gene: TRBV5-1
CDR3nt: TGCGCCAGCAGCTCCGGGACAGGGGTAGGCGAGCAGTACTTC
CDR3aa: CASSSGTGVGEQYF

abundance: .
j_gene: TRBJ2-1
d_gene: .
v_gene: TRBV11-2
CDR3nt: TGTGCCAGCAGCTTAGCGGGTAGCTCCTACAATGAGCAGTTCTTC
CDR3aa: CASSLAGSSYNEQFF

abundance: once
j_gene: TRBJ2-1
d_gene: TRBD2
v_gene: TRBV10-2
CDR3nt: TGCGCCAGCAGTGATATAGCGGGAAGTACCTACAATGAGCAGTTCTTC
CDR3aa: CASSDIAGSTYNEQFF

abundance: .
j_gene: TRBJ1-5
d_gene: .
v_gene: TRBV5-1
CDR3nt: TGCGCCAGCTGTGACGGGGGGCGAACGACTCAGCCCCAGCATTTT
CDR3aa: CASCDGGRTTQPQHF

abundance: .
j_gene: TRBJ1-6
d_gene: .
v_gene: TRBV27
CDR3nt: TGTGCCAGCAGTCCACAAACAGTGAGGAGTTCACCCCTCCACTTT
CDR3aa: CASSPQTVRSSPLHF

abundance: .
j_gene: TRBJ1-4
d_gene: .
v_gene: TRBV21-1
CDR3nt: TGTGCCAGCAGCAAAGTAGCCTTCCTCGGGGGCGGCTTTGGGGAAAAACTGTTTTTT
CDR3aa: CASSKVAFLGGGFGEKLFF

abundance: .
j_gene: TRBJ1-1
d_gene: .
v_gene: TRBV5-1
CDR3nt: TGCGCCAGCAGCTCGGGGGGGCCGAACACTGAAGCTTTCTTT
CDR3aa: CASSSGGPNTEAFF

abundance: .
j_gene: TRBJ2-5
d_gene: .
v_gene: TRBV7-3
CDR3nt: TGTGCCAGCAGCCTGTCGGGACTTACTCAAGAGACCCAGTACTTC
CDR3aa: CASSLSGLTQETQYF

abundance: .
j_gene: TRBJ2-7
d_gene: TRBD2
v_gene: TRBV25-1
CDR3nt: TGTGCCAGCAGTGGACCCGGGGGGAGGGCCAACGAGCAGTACTTC
CDR3aa: CASSGPGGRANEQYF

abundance: .
j_gene: TRBJ2-1
d_gene: TRBD1
v_gene: TRBV9
CDR3nt: TGTGCCAGCAGCGCCATCGGACAGGGCTTTAATGAGCAGTTCTTC
CDR3aa: CASSAIGQGFNEQFF